A single sample gave rise to the 16 T cell receptor beta chains below, sequenced in a study of identical twins. TCRdb fed the 5' RACE reads into MiXCR, producing one record per CDR3 protein. The sample records around 340,000 distinct CDR3 sequences, 12% being singletons. The same sample was also studied in work on yellow fever vaccine responses in identical twins.

Specimen: CD8+ T cells sorted from blood. The receptors were gathered from a woman under 30 in good health.

This clonotype was detected only a few times. The CDR3 DNA reads TGCGCCAGCAGTGGAGGGCCTAGTCTCGAAGAGACCCAGTACTTC. This sequence encodes CASSGGPSLEETQYF. V usage is TRBV10-2 and J usage is TRBJ2-5, with a weak D call TRBD2 (5 bases). V was cut by 4 bases and J by 3 bases, with 15 bases left in between. The CDR3 is 15 residues long. Germline lookup yields CDR1 WSHSY and CDR2 SAAADI.

This clonotype came up a few times. This rearrangement joins TRBV11-1 to TRBJ2-7; D is perhaps TRBD1 or TRBD2 (6 bases each). The germline CDR1 and CDR2 sequences are SGHAT and FQDESV (reference sequence). V lost 6 bases and J 6 bases, leaving 15 bases between the germline ends. The CDR3 is 13 amino acids. The CDR3 loop is CASSPPRGVEQYF. Written as DNA, the CDR3 is TGTGCCAGCAGTCCCCCGAGGGGGGTCGAGCAGTACTTC.

This clonotype was seen only a few times. The chain couples TRBV20-1 to TRBJ1-6; possibly TRBD1 for D (5 bases). This CDR3 contains 14 residues. Deletions cut 1 base from V and 11 bases from J, with 15 bases between. The germline CDR1 and CDR2 sequences are DFQATT and SNEGSKA (reference sequence). The CDR3 loop reads CSARVGTETTPLHF. The CDR3 nucleotides read TGCAGTGCTAGAGTCGGGACCGAGACGACACCCCTCCACTTT.

The rearrangement links TRBV2 to TRBJ2-7; D is possibly TRBD1 (5 bases). Trimming took 10 bases from V and 3 from J, leaving 13 bases between them. Germline loops: CDR1 SNHLY, CDR2 FYNNEI. The CDR3 runs 12 residues. CDR3 residues: CATTPTVYEQYV. The CDR3 DNA sequence: TGTGCCACCACCCCGACAGTCTACGAGCAGTACGTC.

This clonotype was counted many times. V is TRBV20-1 and J is TRBJ1-1; D gene unclear. Germline CDR1 is DFQATT and CDR2 is SNEGSKA (reference sequence). The length of the CDR3 is 15 residues. The V end was cut by 0 bases, the J end by 0 bases, with 11 bases between. The DNA for the CDR3 is TGCAGTGCTAGAGACCCGGACGGGGTGAACACTGAAGCTTTCTTT. It codes for CSARDPDGVNTEAFF.

This chain uses TRBV28 with TRBJ2-3; no clear D. V was shortened by 5 bases and J by 10 bases, with 13 bases between the two germline ends. Germline CDR1 is MDHEN and CDR2 is SYDVKM. The CDR3 contains 12 residues. The CDR3 here is CASSPGPSSQYF. As DNA, the CDR3 is TGTGCCAGCAGTCCAGGACCTTCATCGCAGTATTTT.

In this sample, this clonotype turned up a few times. This chain uses TRBV7-2 with TRBJ2-7; D is ambiguous. The CDR3 has 14 residues. The germline V gene has CDR1 SGHTA and CDR2 FQGNSA. Trimming removed 0 bases from V and 2 bases from J, with 8 bases in between. CDR3 sequence reads: CASSLAGPTYEQYF. In DNA form, the CDR3 reads TGTGCCAGCAGCTTAGCGGGCCCGACCTACGAGCAGTACTTC.

This clonotype occurred a few times. The rearrangement uses TRBV28 and TRBJ2-7; no definite D call. Per the germline V gene, CDR1 is MDHEN and CDR2 is SYDVKM. The CDR3 has 14 amino acids. The germline V and J ends were trimmed by 6 bases and 3 bases, with 15 bases remaining between them. Written as DNA, the CDR3 is TGTGCCAGCAGCACGCCGATGATGGGCTACGAGCAGTACTTC. Translating it yields CASSTPMMGYEQYF.

This clonotype was seen ten or more times. The chain combines TRBV12-3 or TRBV12-4 with TRBJ2-1, with D hard to call. The CDR3 sequence is 15 residues long. Trimming shortened V by 1 base and J by 7 bases, and 14 bases separated the two germline ends. The DNA for the CDR3 is TGTGCCAGCAGTTTAGAGGGTTCCCCCTGGAATGAGCAGTTCTTC. Translation: CASSLEGSPWNEQFF.

The V gene is TRBV6-5, the J gene TRBJ1-2; D is perhaps TRBD1 (6 bases). Between the trimmed V and J ends, which lost 2 bases and 5 bases, there was a span of 9 bases. The germline CDR1 and CDR2 sequences are MNHEY and SVGAGI. The CDR3 spans 13 residues. CDR3 protein: CASSYGGPYGYTF. For the CDR3, the DNA is TGTGCCAGCAGTTACGGGGGCCCTTATGGCTACACCTTC.

This chain links TRBV20-1 with TRBJ2-1; D gene ambiguous. The V end was cut by 3 bases, the J end by 0 bases, with 9 bases between. The germline V gene encodes CDR1 DFQATT and CDR2 SNEGSKA (reference sequence). CDR3 length: 14 residues. CDR3 sequence: CSARPASSYNEQFF. CDR3 bases: TGCAGTGCTAGGCCCGCCAGCTCCTACAATGAGCAGTTCTTC.

This rearrangement joins TRBV7-2 to TRBJ2-5; 10 positions match TRBD1. After removal of 6 bases from V and 4 bases from J, the junction contained 5 bases not matched to a gene. The CDR3 length is 14 residues. CDR1 and CDR2 from the germline V gene are SGHTA and FQGNSA. DNA for the CDR3: TGTGCCAGCAGTCCGGACAGGGGGGCAGAGACCCAGTACTTC. This encodes CASSPDRGAETQYF.

This clonotype was counted many times. The CDR3 DNA is TGTGCCAGCAGTTTAGTAGGGACTAGCACAGATACGCAGTATTTT. This gives the protein CASSLVGTSTDTQYF. The chain carries TRBV27 and TRBJ2-3, with D perhaps TRBD2 (6 bases). The ends were cut back, 2 bases at V and 0 bases at J, with 9 bases in the middle. The CDR3 spans 15 residues. Germline CDR1 reads MNHEY; CDR2 reads SMNVEV (reference sequence).

This chain connects TRBV6-5 to TRBJ2-4; possibly TRBD1 or TRBD2 for D (5 bases each). The germline V gene encodes CDR1 MNHEY and CDR2 SVGAGI. V was clipped by 2 bases and J by 0 bases, with 14 bases between them. This CDR3 region has 17 residues. In DNA, the CDR3 is TGTGCCAGCAGTTACGGGGACGGACCAGTAGCCAAAAACATTCAGTACTTC. Its protein product is CASSYGDGPVAKNIQYF.

V gene TRBV4-1 combines with J gene TRBJ2-7; possibly TRBD1 for D (5 bases). Germline-derived CDR1 and CDR2 are MGHRA and YSYEKL. The germline V and J ends were trimmed by 0 bases and 1 base, with 13 bases remaining between them. The CDR3 loop spans 16 amino acids. The CDR3 DNA reads TGCGCCAGCAGCCAAGATTTAGGGGCTAGATCCTACGAGCAGTACGTC. As protein: CASSQDLGARSYEQYV.

This clonotype showed up just a few times. The chain couples TRBV9 to TRBJ2-7; D possibly uses TRBD1 or TRBD2 (5 bases each). V lost 6 bases and J 5 bases, leaving 18 bases between the germline ends. The CDR3 loop spans 14 amino acids. Germline loops: CDR1 SGDLS, CDR2 YYNGEE. The CDR3 loop is CASTPGPGPHEQYF. DNA of the CDR3: TGTGCCAGCACCCCGGGACCGGGCCCCCACGAGCAGTACTTC.